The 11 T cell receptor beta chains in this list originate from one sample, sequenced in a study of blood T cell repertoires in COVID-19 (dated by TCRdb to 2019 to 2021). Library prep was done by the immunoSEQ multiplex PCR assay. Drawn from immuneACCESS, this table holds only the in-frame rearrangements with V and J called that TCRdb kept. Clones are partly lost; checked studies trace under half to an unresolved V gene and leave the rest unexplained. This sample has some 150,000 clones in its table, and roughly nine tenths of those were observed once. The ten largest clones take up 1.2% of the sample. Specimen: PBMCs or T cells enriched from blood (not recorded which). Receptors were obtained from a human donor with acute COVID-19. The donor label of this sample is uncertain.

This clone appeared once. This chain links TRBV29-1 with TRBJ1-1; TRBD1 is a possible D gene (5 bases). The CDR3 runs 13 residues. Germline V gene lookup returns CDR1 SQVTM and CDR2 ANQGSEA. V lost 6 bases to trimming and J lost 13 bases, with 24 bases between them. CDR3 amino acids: CSVAAGRPGGVFF. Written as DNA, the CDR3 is TGCAGCGTGGCGGCAGGGCGGCCGGGCGGCGTTTTCTTT.

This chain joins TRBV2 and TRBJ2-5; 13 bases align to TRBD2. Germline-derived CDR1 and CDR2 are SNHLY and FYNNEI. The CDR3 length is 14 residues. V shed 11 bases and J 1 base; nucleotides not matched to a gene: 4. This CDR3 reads CAVGTSGAQETQYF. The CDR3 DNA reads TGTGCCGTAGGGACTAGCGGGGCCCAAGAGACCCAGTACTTC.

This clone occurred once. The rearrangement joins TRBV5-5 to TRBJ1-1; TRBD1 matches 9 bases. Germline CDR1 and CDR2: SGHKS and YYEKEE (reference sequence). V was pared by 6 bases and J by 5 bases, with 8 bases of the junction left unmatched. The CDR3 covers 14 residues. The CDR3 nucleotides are TGTGCCAGCAACCCACAGGGGGCGCGGACTGAAGCTTTCTTT. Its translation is CASNPQGARTEAFF.

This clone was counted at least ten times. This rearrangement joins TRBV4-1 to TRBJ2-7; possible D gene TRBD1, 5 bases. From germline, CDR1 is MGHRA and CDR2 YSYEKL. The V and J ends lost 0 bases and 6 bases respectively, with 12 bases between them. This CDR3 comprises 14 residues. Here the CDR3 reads CASSQEPQGGEQYF. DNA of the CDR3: TGCGCCAGCAGCCAAGAACCCCAGGGCGGCGAGCAGTACTTC.

The CDR3 DNA is TGTGCCAGTAGTATCGCCGGGACAGGGGGACACGAGCAGTACTTC. Its protein product is CASSIAGTGGHEQYF. The chain carries TRBV19 and TRBJ2-7; 11 nucleotides match TRBD1. Per germline, CDR1 LNHDA and CDR2 SQIVND (reference sequence). The CDR3 has 15 residues. V gave up 3 bases and J gave up 5 bases; unmatched junction bases: 6.

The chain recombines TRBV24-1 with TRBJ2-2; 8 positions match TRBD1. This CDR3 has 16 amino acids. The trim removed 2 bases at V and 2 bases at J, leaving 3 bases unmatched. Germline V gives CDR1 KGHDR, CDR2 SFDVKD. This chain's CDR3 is CATSDSDRGNTGELFF. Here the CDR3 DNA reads TGTGCCACCAGTGATTCCGACAGGGGAAACACCGGGGAGCTGTTTTTT.

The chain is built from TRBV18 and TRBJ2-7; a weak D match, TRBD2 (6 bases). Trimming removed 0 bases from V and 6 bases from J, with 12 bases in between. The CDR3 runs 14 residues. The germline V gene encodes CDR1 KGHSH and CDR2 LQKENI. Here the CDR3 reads CASSPPMRGSEQYF. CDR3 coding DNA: TGTGCCAGCTCACCACCGATGCGGGGTAGCGAGCAGTACTTC. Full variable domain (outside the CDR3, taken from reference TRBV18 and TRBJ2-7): NAGVMQNPRHLVRRRGQEARLRCSPMKGHSHVYWYRQLPEEGLKFMVYLQKENIIDESGMPKERFSAEFPKEGPSILRIQQVVRGDSAAYFCASSPPMRGSEQYFGPGTRLTVT.

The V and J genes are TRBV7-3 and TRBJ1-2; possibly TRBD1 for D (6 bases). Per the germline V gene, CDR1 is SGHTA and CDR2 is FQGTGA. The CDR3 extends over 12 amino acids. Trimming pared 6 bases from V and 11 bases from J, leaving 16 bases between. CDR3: CASRPGVSRYTF. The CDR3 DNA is TGTGCCAGCAGGCCAGGGGTAAGTAGGTACACCTTC.

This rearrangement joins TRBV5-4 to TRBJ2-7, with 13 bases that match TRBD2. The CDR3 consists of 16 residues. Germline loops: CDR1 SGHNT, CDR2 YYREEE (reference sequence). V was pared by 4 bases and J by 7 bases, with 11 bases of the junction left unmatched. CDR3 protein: CASSLGLAGVTGEQYF. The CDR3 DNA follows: TGTGCCAGCAGCCTTGGACTAGCGGGGGTCACGGGGGAGCAGTACTTC.

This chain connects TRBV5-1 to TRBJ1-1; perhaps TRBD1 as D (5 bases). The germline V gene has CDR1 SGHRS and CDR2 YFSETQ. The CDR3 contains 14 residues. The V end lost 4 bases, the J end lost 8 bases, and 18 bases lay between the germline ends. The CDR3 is CASSPAERGTEAFF. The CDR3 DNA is TGCGCCAGCAGCCCCGCGGAAAGGGGCACAGAAGCTTTCTTT. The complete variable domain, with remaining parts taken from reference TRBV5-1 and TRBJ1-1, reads KAGVTQTPRYLIKTRGQQVTLSCSPISGHRSVSWYQQTPGQGLQFLFEYFSETQRNKGNFPGRFSGRQFSNSRSEMNVSTLELGDSALYLCASSPAERGTEAFFGQGTRLTVV.

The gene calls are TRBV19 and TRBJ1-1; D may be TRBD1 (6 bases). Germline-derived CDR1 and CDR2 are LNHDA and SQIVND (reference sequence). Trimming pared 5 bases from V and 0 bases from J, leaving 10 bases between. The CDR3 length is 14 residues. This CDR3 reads CASSPGTLNTEAFF. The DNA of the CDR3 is TGTGCCAGTAGTCCGGGGACATTGAACACTGAAGCTTTCTTT.